This entry concerns a single TCR beta chain. The target of this receptor is not known. Qualities for individual bases were not recorded, and no much larger clone is one base off. To sequence the TCRbeta CDR3 region, genomic DNA was isolated from the sorted cells. The immunoSEQ Assay was used for sequencing of TCRbeta CDR3 regions. Sourced from immuneACCESS, this table was stored by TCRdb with only in-frame sequences that have V and J called. A share of the clones is absent; for the studies checked, an unresolved V gene accounts for under half, and the remainder has no known explanation. This sample has some 61,000 clones in its table, and roughly 80% of those were observed once. In total, the top ten clones hold 1.5% to 2% of the sample. Counted from cysteine to phenylalanine, this CDR3 has 15 amino acids. Just the 45-base CDR3 DNA is kept, in frame starting at base 1. According to the germline V gene (reference sequence), CDR1 reads GTSNPN and CDR2 reads SVGIG. Germline trimming amounts to 6 bases on V and 4 bases on J, with 7 as the count of junction bases outside the gene matches.

This entry is derived from a study of OX40 agonist ivuxolimab in advanced cancers. Regarding the research as a whole: Ivuxolimab was a fully human IgG2 agonistic monoclonal antibody targeting the costimulatory receptor OX40 (CD134). Intravenous ivuxolimab was administered to patients every 2 weeks at six dose levels: 0.01, 0.1, 0.3, 1.5, 3 and 10 mg/kg. Of the roughly 50 dose-escalation patients, hepatocellular carcinoma was present in about 19, melanoma in approximately 15, renal cell carcinoma in 9 and head and neck cancer in 9. The dose-escalation cohort was 80% to 90% male with a mean age of roughly 60 years, ranging from roughly 23 to 90. Patients were allowed to have had prior anti-PD-1, anti-PD-L1 or anti-CTLA-4 therapy, and around two fifths of the dose-escalation patients had been treated with checkpoint inhibitors. Partial responses occurred in three dose-escalation patients: two with cutaneous melanoma and one with hepatocellular carcinoma. The purpose of peripheral TCRbeta sequencing was to test whether ivuxolimab changed TCR sequence diversity and led to clonal T-cell expansion. The paper describes the monotherapy dose-escalation part (N of about 52 patients) of the phase I trial of ivuxolimab.

The trial excluded patients who had a history of autoimmune disease or were on systemic immunosuppression. Peripheral blood for TCR sequencing was drawn from every dose cohort at baseline, at cycle 4 day 1 and at cycle 7 day 1. Samples were obtained from an open-label, multicenter, first-in-human phase I dose-escalation trial of ivuxolimab. The trial enrolled adults with locally advanced or metastatic head and neck squamous cell, hepatocellular, melanoma or renal cell carcinoma. Before TCR sequencing, CD4+ T cells and CD8+ T cells from peripheral blood were sorted into separate populations. The study at large found these results: Which antigens the clonally expanded peripheral T cells were specific for was not determined. In the 0.1-3.0 mg/kg groups, partial responders had among the lowest normalized peripheral clonal expansion, particularly in CD8+ T cells. Clonal expansion of both CD4+ and CD8+ blood T cells was observed from baseline to week 6 at doses 0.1 to 3.0 mg/kg. Low levels of normalized T-cell clonal expansion were also seen in some nonresponding patients. On average, CD8+ T cells showed more expanded clones than CD4+ T cells after ivuxolimab.

The chain is encoded by TRBV30 joined to TRBJ1-6, with 9 junctional bases fitting TRBD1. This TCR came from an adult with an advanced solid tumor such as melanoma, head and neck, liver or kidney cancer. This material consisted of CD4+ or CD8+ T cells sorted from blood, taken in a trial of the OX40 agonist ivuxolimab. The CDR3 region: CACRQGVIYNSPLHF. The base sequence is TGTGCCTGCCGACAGGGGGTGATATATAATTCACCCCTCCACTTT.